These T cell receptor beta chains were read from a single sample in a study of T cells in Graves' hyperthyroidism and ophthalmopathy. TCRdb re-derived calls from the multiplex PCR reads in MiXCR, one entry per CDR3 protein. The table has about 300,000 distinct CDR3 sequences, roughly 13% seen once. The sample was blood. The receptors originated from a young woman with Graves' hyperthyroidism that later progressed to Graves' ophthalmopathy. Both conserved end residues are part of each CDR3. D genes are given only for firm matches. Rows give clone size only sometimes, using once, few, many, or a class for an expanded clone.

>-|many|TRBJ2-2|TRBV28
TGTGCCAGCAGGGTAGAAAACACCGGGGAGCTGTTTTTT
CASRVENTGELFF
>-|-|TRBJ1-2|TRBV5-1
TGCACCAGCAGCCCGGACAACTATGGCTACACCTTC
CTSSPDNYGYTF
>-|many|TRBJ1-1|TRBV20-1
TGCAGTGTTAGAGGGCCGAATGAAGCTTTCTTT
CSVRGPNEAFF
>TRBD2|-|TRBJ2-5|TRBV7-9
TGTGCCAGCAGACCTAGCGGGGAGACCCAGTACTTC
CASRPSGETQYF
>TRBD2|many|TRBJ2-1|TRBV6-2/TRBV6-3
TGTGCCAGCAGTCACTATCGGACTAGTACTGGCGATGAGCAGTTCTTC
CASSHYRTSTGDEQFF
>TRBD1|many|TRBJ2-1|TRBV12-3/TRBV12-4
TGTGCCAGCAGGTGGGGACAGGGGGATGAGCAGTTCTTC
CASRWGQGDEQFF
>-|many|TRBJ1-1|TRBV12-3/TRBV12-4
TGTGCCAGCAGTTTGGGGTTCACTGAAGCTTTCTTT
CASSLGFTEAFF
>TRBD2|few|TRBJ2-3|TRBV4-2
TGTGCCAGCAGCCGTAACTCCGGACTAGCACGCACAGATACGCAGTATTTT
CASSRNSGLARTDTQYF
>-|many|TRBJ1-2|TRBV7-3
TGTGCCAGCAGCTATATTCATAACCGGGACTCCCCGGGAGGCACCTTC
CASSYIHNRDSPGGTF
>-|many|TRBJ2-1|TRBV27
TGTGCCAGCAGTTTCGGAGATGAGCAGTTCTTC
CASSFGDEQFF
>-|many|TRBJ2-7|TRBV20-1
TGCAGTGCTAGAGATTTGCCCACGCTCAGTGACGAGCAGTACTTC
CSARDLPTLSDEQYF
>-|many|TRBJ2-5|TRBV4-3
TGCGCCAGCAGCCAAGATATAGTACTCCAGGAGACCCAGTACTTC
CASSQDIVLQETQYF